Each of the 18 T cell receptor beta chains below was sequenced from the same sample in a study of shared clonotypes between healthy human individuals (dated by TCRdb to about 2020). The library came from the immunoSEQ multiplex PCR assay. The table comes from immuneACCESS by way of TCRdb, which keeps in-frame sequences with V and J called. Part of the clones is missing from these tables; in studies checked, under half for an unresolved V gene and the rest for unknown reasons. The sample data list some 2,500,000 clones, and 93% of these were observed just once. The ten top clones hold approximately 0.37% of the sample. The specimen sequenced was naive CD4+ T cells from PBMCs. The sample's cell subset or site label is to be understood as: CD45RA+ positively selected. These receptors came from a man aged 18 to 30 in good health. Some clones in this sample may be carry-over from other donors' samples.

The rearrangement links TRBV9 to TRBJ2-3; possible D gene TRBD2, 5 bases. Trimming stripped 1 base from V and 1 base from J, with 10 bases between. This CDR3 has 15 residues. CDR1 and CDR2 from the germline V gene are SGDLS and YYNGEE. The DNA of the CDR3 is TGTGCCAGCAGCGTAAGAGGGTATCGCACAGATACGCAGTATTTT. Protein: CASSVRGYRTDTQYF.

The chain has TRBV27 and TRBJ2-6; D not certain. V dropped 5 bases and J dropped 2 bases, with 7 bases sitting between them. The CDR3 has 14 amino acids. Germline CDR1 is MNHEY and CDR2 is SMNVEV (reference sequence). DNA of the CDR3: TGTGCCAGCAGTCGGTCGCCTGGGGCCAACGTCCTGACTTTC. It is translated as CASSRSPGANVLTF.

The chain combines TRBV10-3 with TRBJ2-3; 13 nucleotides align to TRBD2. The V segment lost 0 bases and the J segment 3 bases; nucleotides outside the gene matches: 3. The CDR3 contains 17 residues. Germline CDR1 and CDR2: ENHRY and SYGVKD. CDR3 in DNA: TGTGCCATCAGTGAGTCGGGGACTAGCGGGAAAACAGATACGCAGTATTTT. Residues: CAISESGTSGKTDTQYF.

The chain recombines TRBV2 with TRBJ2-5; no firm D call. V lost 2 bases and J 5 bases, leaving 12 bases between the germline ends. Germline assignment: CDR1 SNHLY and CDR2 FYNNEI. This CDR3 comprises 14 residues. CDR3 nucleotides: TGTGCCAGCAGTGAACGCCCCGAGAAGGAGACCCAGTACTTC. Translation gives CASSERPEKETQYF. The entire variable domain, with the rest obtained from reference TRBV2 and TRBJ2-5, is as follows: EPEVTQTPSHQVTQMGQEVILRCVPISNHLYFYWYRQILGQKVEFLVSFYNNEISEKSEIFDDQFSVERPDGSNFTLKIRSTKLEDSAMYFCASSERPEKETQYFGPGTRLLVL.

CDR3 sequence (DNA): TGTGCCAGCAGCCCAGGGTTACGCACCGGGGAGCTGTTTTTT. It yields the protein CASSPGLRTGELFF. This chain connects TRBV7-3 to TRBJ2-2, with a tentative D call TRBD1 (5 bases). Per germline, CDR1 SGHTA and CDR2 FQGTGA. This CDR3 comprises 14 residues. Trimming left V 5 bases short and J 4 bases short, with 11 bases between.

To note about this clone: This may be a read error: a much more frequent sequence differs by one nucleotide. Here the CDR3 reads CASSAYEQYF. CDR3 nucleotide sequence: TGTGCCAGCAGTGCCTACGAGCAGTACTTC. The V and J genes are TRBV6-1 and TRBJ2-7; D remains unclear. Per the germline V gene, CDR1 is MNHNS and CDR2 is SASEGT. The V end lost 4 bases, the J end lost 2 bases, and 0 bases lay between the germline ends. The CDR3 has 10 residues.

As for this clone: This same CDR3 is encoded by further DNA sequences in the sample. The chain recombines TRBV7-7 with TRBJ2-5; no definite D call. Trimming took off 0 bases at V and 2 bases at J, with 4 bases between the two ends. CDR3 length: 13 residues. Germline V CDR1 and CDR2: SSHAT, FNYEAQ (reference sequence). CDR3 nucleotides: TGTGCCAGCAGCTTAGCCTATCAAGAGACCCAGTACTTC. Its translation is CASSLAYQETQYF.

As concerns this clone: The sample contains more than one DNA sequence encoding this CDR3. V usage is TRBV5-4 and J usage is TRBJ2-5; 11 nucleotides align to TRBD2. CDR1 SGHNT and CDR2 YYREEE come from the germline V gene (reference sequence). Trimming cost V 3 bases and J 1 base; bases outside gene matches: 2. This CDR3 comprises 15 residues. The CDR3 DNA follows: TGTGCCAGCAGCTCCGGGACTAGCGGCCAAGAGACCCAGTACTTC. As protein: CASSSGTSGQETQYF.

The chain couples TRBV4-3 to TRBJ1-4, with D perhaps matching TRBD1 (5 bases). Per the germline V gene, CDR1 is LGHNA and CDR2 is YSLEER. The CDR3 totals 17 residues. V gave up 0 bases and J gave up 0 bases, with 11 bases separating them. In nucleotides, the CDR3 is TGCGCCAGCAGCCAAGATTTGGGGGAAACAACTAATGAAAAACTGTTTTTT. Encoded protein: CASSQDLGETTNEKLFF.

The J gene is TRBJ2-3, the V gene TRBV5-4; D gene unclear. This CDR3 is built from 16 residues. V was pared by 5 bases and J by 0 bases, with 16 bases between. Germline lookup yields CDR1 SGHNT and CDR2 YYREEE (reference sequence). CDR3 nucleotides: TGTGCCAGCAGGGACGGCATGGTGACTAGCACAGATACGCAGTATTTT. As protein: CASRDGMVTSTDTQYF.

The J gene is TRBJ1-5, the V gene TRBV9, with D maybe TRBD1 (6 bases). Deletions cut 0 bases from V and 9 bases from J, with 10 bases between. CDR3 length: 13 residues. Germline-derived CDR1 and CDR2 are SGDLS and YYNGEE. Here the CDR3 reads CASSVAGGGPQHF. The CDR3 bases are TGTGCCAGCAGCGTAGCGGGGGGCGGGCCCCAGCATTTT.

This clone was detected only once. The V gene is TRBV5-4, the J gene TRBJ1-2, with 9 bases matching TRBD1. V trimming: 3 bases; J trimming: 7 bases; junction bases outside the gene matches: 7. The germline CDR1 and CDR2 sequences are SGHNT and YYREEE (reference sequence). CDR3 length: 14 amino acids. The CDR3, as DNA: TGTGCCAGCAGCTCCCGACAGGGGGAGCTTGGCTACACCTTC. Protein sequence: CASSSRQGELGYTF.

Notes on this clone: Sequence at one end of the junction differs from germline and may be a read error. V gene TRBV9 combines with J gene TRBJ2-7, with a possible D match to TRBD1 (6 bases). Germline V CDR1 and CDR2: SGDLS, YYNGEE. The CDR3 consists of 15 residues. The CDR3 bases are TGTGCCAGCAGCGCGGGACACCGGTTTGACGTCGGAGTGGACTTC. It yields the protein CASSAGHRFDVGVDF.

The V gene is TRBV28, the J gene TRBJ2-5; D remains unclear. Trimming took 5 bases from V and 2 from J, leaving 12 bases between them. In germline, CDR1 is MDHEN, CDR2 SYDVKM. The CDR3 covers 14 residues. The CDR3 nucleotides read TGTGCCAGCAGTCTAGACATCGGGCAAGAGACCCAGTACTTC. Its protein product is CASSLDIGQETQYF.

CDR3 residues: CASIGQGANEKLFF. The CDR3, as DNA: TGTGCCAGTATTGGACAGGGGGCGAATGAAAAACTGTTTTTT. The V call is TRBV19, the J call TRBJ1-4; the match to TRBD1 covers 11 bases. Trimming at V came to 7 bases and at J to 5 bases, leaving 3 bases not matched to a gene. This CDR3 region has 14 residues. Germline V gene lookup returns CDR1 LNHDA and CDR2 SQIVND (reference sequence).

The gene calls are TRBV5-1 and TRBJ2-1; possibly TRBD1 for D (6 bases). The germline V gene has CDR1 SGHRS and CDR2 YFSETQ. Trimming removed 4 bases at V and 3 bases at J, with 11 bases between. The CDR3 has 14 amino acids. The CDR3 spells CASSTQGYYNEQFF. The CDR3 DNA reads TGCGCCAGCAGCACACAGGGCTACTACAATGAGCAGTTCTTC.

J is TRBJ2-1 and V is TRBV18, with TRBD2 matching over 11 bases. Germline V gives CDR1 KGHSH, CDR2 LQKENI. The CDR3 consists of 16 residues. The trim removed 2 bases at V and 4 bases at J, leaving 4 bases unmatched. CDR3: CASSPTTSGNYNEQFF. CDR3 nucleotide sequence: TGTGCCAGCTCACCAACGACTAGCGGGAATTACAATGAGCAGTTCTTC.

This clone came up once. At the DNA level, this CDR3 is encoded by other sequences in the same sample as well. The rearrangement uses TRBV28 and TRBJ1-5; D gene unclear. The V end lost 2 bases, the J end lost 0 bases, and 8 bases lay between the germline ends. CDR1 is MDHEN and CDR2 is SYDVKM in the germline V gene. The CDR3 totals 15 residues. The CDR3 region has the DNA TGTGCCAGCAGTTTAGGTCGGTATAGCAATCAGCCCCAGCATTTT. This sequence encodes CASSLGRYSNQPQHF.